This is a list of T cell receptor beta chains from one sample in a study of blood T cell repertoires in COVID-19. Profiling relied on immunoSEQ multiplex PCR, and the TCRdb table lists in-frame clones only, not all of them. The sample includes some 180,000 clones, roughly four fifths of them seen just once. The specimen was peripheral blood. These TCRs come from a woman of 80 years or more with COVID-19, enrolled during active disease. CDR3s leave out the opening cysteine and the closing phenylalanine or tryptophan. Fields, in order: clone size, J gene, V gene, CDR3 protein. Size tells how often a clone was seen (once, few, many) or the class of an expanded clone, and some rows leave it out.

>.|TRBJ2-1|TRBV5-1
ASSLVSKQGASRF
>.|TRBJ1-5|TRBV19
ASSIWAGDQPQH
>.|TRBJ2-7|TRBV9
ASSRTGGSYEQY
>.|TRBJ1-2|TRBV5-1
ASTWQTGSNYGYT
>.|TRBJ2-6|TRBV3-1/TRBV3-2
ASSPRDSRLLSGANVLT
>.|TRBJ2-3|TRBV19
ASSPSSYTQY
>.|TRBJ2-3|TRBV10-3
ATTGTSGWGTDTQY
>.|TRBJ2-3|TRBV6-5
ASAGQHTDTQY
>once|TRBJ1-4|TRBV5-1
ASSLYRGENEKLF
>.|TRBJ2-5|TRBV18
ASSPTEETQY
>.|TRBJ1-5|TRBV4-1
ASSLRDSLDQPQH
>.|TRBJ2-3|TRBV7-9
AKKIVGPVPDTQY
>.|TRBJ2-7|TRBV5-4
ASSWDSSSYEQY
>.|TRBJ1-2|TRBV7-9
ASSLPGTKKIYGYT
>.|TRBJ1-1|TRBV7-2
ASSPGRERVTEAF
>.|TRBJ2-3|TRBV9
ASKRGASTDTQY
>.|TRBJ2-2|TRBV7-8
ASSPIRNTGELF
>once|TRBJ2-7|TRBV5-1
ASSLEVEPYEQY
>.|TRBJ1-6|TRBV11-2
ASTQGVYSPLH
>.|TRBJ2-3|TRBV18
ASSPLAGGPTDTQY
>many|TRBJ2-7|TRBV5-1
ASSLGSNVYYEQY
>once|TRBJ2-1|TRBV28
ASSLGAVNNEQF
>few|TRBJ1-1|TRBV16
ASSQLTRLGAF
>.|TRBJ2-7|TRBV6-6
ASNLAGGGYEQY
>.|TRBJ2-7|TRBV27
ASSASGRRDYEQY
>.|TRBJ2-3|TRBV30
AWSVAVDTQY
>.|TRBJ2-2|TRBV9
ASSPGTGGYTGELF
>few|TRBJ1-5|TRBV15
ATTLDRGFQPQH
>.|TRBJ1-2|TRBV19
ASSIKAGLNYGYT
>.|TRBJ1-5|TRBV4-3
ASSPYFLPGQGPLSNQPQH
>.|TRBJ2-7|TRBV27
ASSADSRYEQY
>.|TRBJ2-1|TRBV5-1
ASSLFSYLDNEQF